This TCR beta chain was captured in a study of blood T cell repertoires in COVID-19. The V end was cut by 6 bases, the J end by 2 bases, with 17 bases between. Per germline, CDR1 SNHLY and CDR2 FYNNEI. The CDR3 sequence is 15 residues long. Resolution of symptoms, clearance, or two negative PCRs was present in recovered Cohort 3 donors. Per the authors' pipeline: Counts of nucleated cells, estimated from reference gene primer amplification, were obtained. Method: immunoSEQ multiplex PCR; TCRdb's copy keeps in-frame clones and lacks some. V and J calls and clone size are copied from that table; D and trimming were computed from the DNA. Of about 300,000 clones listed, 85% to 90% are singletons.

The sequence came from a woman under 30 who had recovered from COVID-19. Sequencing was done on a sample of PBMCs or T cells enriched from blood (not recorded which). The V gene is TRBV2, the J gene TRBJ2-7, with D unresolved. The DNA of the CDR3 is TGTGCCAGCAGGGTTGGGTCGCGGAAGGCCTACGAGCAGTACTTC. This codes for CASRVGSRKAYEQYF.